The present T cell receptor beta chain was sequenced within a study of cytomegalovirus exposure and HLA in healthy donors. V dropped 1 base and J dropped 4 bases, with 8 bases sitting between them. Germline CDR1 is MGHDK and CDR2 is SYGVNS. This CDR3 contains 15 residues. Primers included in the PCR were 60 Vbeta and 13 Jbeta primers. Clones were sequenced by immunoSEQ multiplex PCR, and TCRdb holds only the in-frame ones, with some missing. The listing records 150,000 to 200,000 clones. The chain combines TRBV25-1 with TRBJ2-6; no firm D call. The source of this sequence is a woman aged 18-29 years in good health and CMV-seropositive. What was sequenced was PBMCs. CDR3 protein: CASSESGRGANVLTF. CDR3 DNA: TGTGCCAGCAGTGAATCTGGGCGCGGGGCCAACGTCCTGACTTTC.